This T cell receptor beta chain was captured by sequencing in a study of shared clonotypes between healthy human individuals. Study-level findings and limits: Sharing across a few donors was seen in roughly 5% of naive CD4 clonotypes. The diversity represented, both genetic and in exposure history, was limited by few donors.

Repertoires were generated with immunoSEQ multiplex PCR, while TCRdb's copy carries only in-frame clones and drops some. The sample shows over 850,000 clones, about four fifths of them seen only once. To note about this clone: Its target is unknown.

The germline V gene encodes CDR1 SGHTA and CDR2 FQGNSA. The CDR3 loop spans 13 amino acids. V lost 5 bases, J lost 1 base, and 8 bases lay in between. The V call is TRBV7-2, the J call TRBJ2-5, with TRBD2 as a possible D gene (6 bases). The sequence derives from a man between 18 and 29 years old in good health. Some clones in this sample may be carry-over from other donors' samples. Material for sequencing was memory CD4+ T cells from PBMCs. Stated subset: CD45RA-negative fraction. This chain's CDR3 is CASSERAQETQYF. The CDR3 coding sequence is TGTGCCAGCAGCGAGCGGGCCCAAGAGACCCAGTACTTC.